These 5 T cell receptor beta chains were all obtained from the same sample, sequenced in a study of T cell responses to AZD1222 COVID-19 vaccine. Sequencing was performed with immunoSEQ multiplex PCR; in TCRdb, only in-frame clones are kept and a portion is missing. The sample includes about 170,000 clones, 75% to 90% of them seen just once. The source material was peripheral blood, sampled on day 0 of AZD1222 vaccination. These receptors were collected from an adult in good health.

This clone appeared a single time. One end of the junction fails to match germline, which may point to a read error. The V call is TRBV2, the J call TRBJ1-2, with 9 bases fitting TRBD1. The CDR3 is 12 residues long. CDR1 and CDR2 from the germline V gene are SNHLY and FYNNEI. CDR3 protein: CASRGTGTSPYF. In DNA, the CDR3 is TGTGCCAGCAGGGGGACAGGGACCTCCCCCTACTTC.

V is TRBV21-1 and J is TRBJ2-1. TRBV21-1 is marked as a pseudogene. The CDR3 is made up of 14 amino acids. The CDR3 sequence: CASSKAVFYNEQFF. The CDR3, as DNA: TGTGCCAGCAGCAAAGCGGTCTTCTACAATGAGCAGTTCTTC.

The chain links TRBV7-2 to TRBJ1-2; 8 bases line up with TRBD1. Germline CDR1 and CDR2: SGHTA and FQGNSA. CDR3 size: 15 residues. Germline trimming cut 5 bases from V and 4 bases from J; bases unmatched to any gene: 9. The CDR3 loop reads CASSPLDRVFYGYTF. The CDR3 DNA reads TGTGCCAGCAGCCCCCTGGACAGGGTTTTCTATGGCTACACCTTC.

The gene calls are TRBV6-5 and TRBJ1-1; D call uncertain. V lost 3 bases and J lost 3, with 8 bases in between. The CDR3 length is 13 residues. Germline CDR1 MNHEY, CDR2 SVGAGI. The CDR3 here is CASSYSVDTEAFF. CDR3 sequence (DNA): TGTGCCAGCAGTTATAGTGTGGACACTGAAGCTTTCTTT.

The gene calls are TRBV5-1 and TRBJ2-5; D remains ambiguous. Trimming left V 0 bases short and J 0 bases short, with 6 bases between. Germline CDR1 and CDR2: SGHRS and YFSETQ. The CDR3 runs 14 residues. The CDR3 DNA is TGCGCCAGCAGCTTGGAGCGCAACCAAGAGACCCAGTACTTC. Translating gives CASSLERNQETQYF.